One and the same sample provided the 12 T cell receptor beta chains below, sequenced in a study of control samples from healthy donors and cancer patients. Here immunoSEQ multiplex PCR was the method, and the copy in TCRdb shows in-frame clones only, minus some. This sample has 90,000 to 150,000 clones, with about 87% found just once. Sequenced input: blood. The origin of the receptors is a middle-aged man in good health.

In nucleotides, the CDR3 is TGTGCCAGCAGCCCGGACAGGGGGCGCGCCGGGGAGCTGTTTTTT. Protein sequence: CASSPDRGRAGELFF. V is TRBV13 and J is TRBJ2-2; 11 bases map to TRBD1. The V segment lost 5 bases and the J segment 6 bases; nucleotides outside the gene matches: 5. CDR3 length equals 15 residues. The germline V gene encodes CDR1 PRHDT and CDR2 FYEKMQ (reference sequence).

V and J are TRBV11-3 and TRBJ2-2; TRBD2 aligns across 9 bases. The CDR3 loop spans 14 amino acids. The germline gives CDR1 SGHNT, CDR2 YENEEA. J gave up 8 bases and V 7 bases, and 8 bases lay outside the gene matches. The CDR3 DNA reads TGTGCCAGCACCGACCTAGCGGGGACGGGGGAGCTGTTTTTT. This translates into CASTDLAGTGELFF.

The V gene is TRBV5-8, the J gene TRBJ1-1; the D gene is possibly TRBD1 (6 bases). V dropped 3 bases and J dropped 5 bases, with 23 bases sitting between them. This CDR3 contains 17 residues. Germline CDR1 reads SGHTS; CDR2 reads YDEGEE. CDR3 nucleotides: TGTGCCAGCAGCTCGAGGGGGGTTTTGCGTAGTAAGACTGAAGCTTTCTTT. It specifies CASSSRGVLRSKTEAFF.

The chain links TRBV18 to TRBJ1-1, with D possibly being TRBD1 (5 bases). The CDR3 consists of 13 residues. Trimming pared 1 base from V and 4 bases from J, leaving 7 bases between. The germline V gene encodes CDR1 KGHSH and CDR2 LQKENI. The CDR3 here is CASSPQGATEAFF. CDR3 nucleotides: TGTGCCAGCTCACCACAAGGGGCCACTGAAGCTTTCTTT.

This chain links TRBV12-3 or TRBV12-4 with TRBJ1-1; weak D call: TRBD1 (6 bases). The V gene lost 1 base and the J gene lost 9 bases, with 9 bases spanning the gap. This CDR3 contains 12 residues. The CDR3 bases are TGTGCCAGCAGTTTAGGAACAGGGAAAGCTTTCTTT. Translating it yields CASSLGTGKAFF.

CDR3 sequence: CASSPRAQGTGELFF. The CDR3 region has the DNA TGTGCCAGCAGCCCAAGGGCCCAGGGGACCGGGGAGCTGTTTTTT. This chain links TRBV3-1 (or the pseudogene TRBV3-2) with TRBJ2-2; D perhaps matches TRBD1 (6 bases). This CDR3 contains 15 residues. V shed 4 bases and J shed 5 bases, with 14 bases lying between them. The germline V gene has CDR1 LGHDT and CDR2 YNNKEL (reference sequence).

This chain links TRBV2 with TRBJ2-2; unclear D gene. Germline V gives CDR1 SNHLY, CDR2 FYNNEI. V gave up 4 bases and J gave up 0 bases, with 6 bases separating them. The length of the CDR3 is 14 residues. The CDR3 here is CASSGSTNTGELFF. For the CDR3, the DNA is TGTGCCAGCAGTGGGAGCACGAACACCGGGGAGCTGTTTTTT.

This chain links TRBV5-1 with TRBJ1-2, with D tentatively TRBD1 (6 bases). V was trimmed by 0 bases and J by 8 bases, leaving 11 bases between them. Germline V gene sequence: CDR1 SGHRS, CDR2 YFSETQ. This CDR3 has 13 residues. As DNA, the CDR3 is TGCGCCAGCAGCTTGGCGGGGGGCGGCGGCTACACCTTC. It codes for CASSLAGGGGYTF.

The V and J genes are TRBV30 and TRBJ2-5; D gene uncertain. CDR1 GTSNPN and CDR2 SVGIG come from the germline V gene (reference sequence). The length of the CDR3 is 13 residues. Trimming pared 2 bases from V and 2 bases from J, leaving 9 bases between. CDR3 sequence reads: CAWSRQSQETQYF. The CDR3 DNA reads TGTGCCTGGAGTCGTCAGAGTCAAGAGACCCAGTACTTC.

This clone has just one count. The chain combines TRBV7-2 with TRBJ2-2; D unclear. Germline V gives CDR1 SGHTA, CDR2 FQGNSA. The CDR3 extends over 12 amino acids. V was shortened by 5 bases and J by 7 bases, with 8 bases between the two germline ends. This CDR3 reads CASSLIDGELFF. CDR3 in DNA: TGTGCCAGCAGCCTGATCGACGGGGAGCTGTTTTTT.

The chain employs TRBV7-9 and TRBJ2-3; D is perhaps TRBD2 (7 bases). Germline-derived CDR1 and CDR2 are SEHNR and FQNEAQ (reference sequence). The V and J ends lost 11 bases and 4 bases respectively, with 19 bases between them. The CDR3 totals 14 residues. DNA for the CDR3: TGTGCCGCCGGGGGAGGGGGGCTCGCAGATACGCAGTATTTT. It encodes CAAGGGGLADTQYF.

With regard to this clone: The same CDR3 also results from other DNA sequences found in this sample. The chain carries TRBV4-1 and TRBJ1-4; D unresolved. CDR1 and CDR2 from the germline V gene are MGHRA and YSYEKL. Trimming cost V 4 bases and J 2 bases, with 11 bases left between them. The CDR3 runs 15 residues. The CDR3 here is CASSPGGGTNEKLFF. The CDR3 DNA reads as TGCGCCAGCAGCCCCGGAGGAGGGACTAATGAAAAACTGTTTTTT.